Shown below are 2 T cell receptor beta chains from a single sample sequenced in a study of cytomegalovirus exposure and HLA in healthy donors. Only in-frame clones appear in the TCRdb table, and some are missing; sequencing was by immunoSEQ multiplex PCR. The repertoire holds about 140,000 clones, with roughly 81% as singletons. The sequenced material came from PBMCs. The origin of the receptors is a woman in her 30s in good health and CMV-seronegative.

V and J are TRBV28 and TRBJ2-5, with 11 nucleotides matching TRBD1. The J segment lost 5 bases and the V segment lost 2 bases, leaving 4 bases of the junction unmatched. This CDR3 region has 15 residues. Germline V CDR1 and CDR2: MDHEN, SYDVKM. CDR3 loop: CASSLGGQGAETQYF. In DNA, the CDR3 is TGTGCCAGCAGTTTAGGTGGACAGGGGGCGGAGACCCAGTACTTC.

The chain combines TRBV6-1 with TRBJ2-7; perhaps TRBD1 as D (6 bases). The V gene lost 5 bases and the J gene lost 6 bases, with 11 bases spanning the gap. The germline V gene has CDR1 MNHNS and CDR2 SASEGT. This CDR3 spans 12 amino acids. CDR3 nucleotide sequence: TGTGCCAGCAGTCTAACAGGGACCGAGCAGTACTTC. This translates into CASSLTGTEQYF.